This T cell receptor beta chain was sequenced for a study of T cell clones after liver transplantation. This CDR3 spans 14 amino acids. CDR1 and CDR2 (germline): SGDLS, YYNGEE. The germline V and J ends were trimmed by 0 bases and 0 bases, with 4 bases remaining between them. Only in-frame clones appear in the TCRdb table, and some are missing; sequencing was by immunoSEQ multiplex PCR. The sample has about 100,000 clones, 75% to 85% seen once. The table lists this clone with a few counts. This specimen consisted of CD4+ T cells from blood, obtained before liver transplant. This TCR came from a human donor who received a liver transplant. The chain carries TRBV9 and TRBJ2-1; D gene unclear. The CDR3 loop is CASSVDDSYNEQFF. CDR3 nucleotides: TGTGCCAGCAGCGTAGATGACTCCTACAATGAGCAGTTCTTC. Full variable domain (remainder filled in from reference TRBV9 and TRBJ2-1): DSGVTQTPKHLITATGQRVTLRCSPRSGDLSVYWYQQSLDQGLQFLIQYYNGEERAKGNILERFSAQQFPDLHSELNLSSLELGDSALYFCASSVDDSYNEQFFGPGTRLTVL.